The rows below give T cell receptor beta chains drawn from one sample of a study of OX40 agonist ivuxolimab in advanced cancers. The assay was immunoSEQ multiplex PCR, and TCRdb's table has in-frame clones only and misses some. The sample lists about 27,000 clones, 75% to 90% seen once, with 20% to 25% in the top ten. The sample in question was CD4+ or CD8+ T cells sorted from blood, obtained in a trial of the OX40 agonist ivuxolimab. The receptors shown here come from an adult with an advanced solid tumor such as melanoma, head and neck, liver or kidney cancer. Both conserved end residues are part of each CDR3. D genes are given only for firm matches. Clone sizes are given selectively: once, few, many, or a class where the clone is expanded.

len	j_gene	v_gene	abundance	d_gene	CDR3nt	CDR3aa
11	TRBJ2-1	TRBV5-1	NA	NA	TGCGCCAGCCAACTAGTGGATGAGCAGTTCTTC	CASQLVDEQFF
14	TRBJ1-1	TRBV2	NA	NA	TGTGCCAGCACCCAAACGGGGGCGAACACTGAAGCTTTCTTT	CASTQTGANTEAFF
12	TRBJ2-3	TRBV29-1	NA	TRBD2	TGCAGCGTTGAACTAGCGGGGAGTACGCAGTATTTT	CSVELAGSTQYF
14	TRBJ2-7	TRBV27	NA	NA	TGTGCCAGCAGTCCCTGGGGCAATACCTACGAGCAGTACTTC	CASSPWGNTYEQYF
14	TRBJ2-3	TRBV7-2	NA	TRBD2	TGTGCCAGCAGCGCGGCGGGAGGTACAGATACGCAGTATTTT	CASSAAGGTDTQYF
17	TRBJ1-1	TRBV27	NA	TRBD1	TGTGCCAGCCGCCCCCTGAGGGGGACAGGGGAGAACACTGAAGCTTTCTTT	CASRPLRGTGENTEAFF
16	TRBJ2-5	TRBV7-9	NA	TRBD2	TGTGCCAGCAGCGGAGCCTCGCGGGGCGGGAGAGAGACCCAGTACTTC	CASSGASRGGRETQYF
16	TRBJ2-1	TRBV4-1	NA	NA	TGCGCCAGCAGCCAAGAGAGGAACAGCGTCTACAATGAGCAGTTCTTC	CASSQERNSVYNEQFF
13	TRBJ1-1	TRBV25-1	few	NA	TGTGCCAGCATTGATAGGGTGAACACTGAAGCTTTCTTT	CASIDRVNTEAFF
12	TRBJ1-1	TRBV30	NA	NA	TGTGCCTGGAGTCCCCAGGGAGCCGAAGCTTTCTTT	CAWSPQGAEAFF